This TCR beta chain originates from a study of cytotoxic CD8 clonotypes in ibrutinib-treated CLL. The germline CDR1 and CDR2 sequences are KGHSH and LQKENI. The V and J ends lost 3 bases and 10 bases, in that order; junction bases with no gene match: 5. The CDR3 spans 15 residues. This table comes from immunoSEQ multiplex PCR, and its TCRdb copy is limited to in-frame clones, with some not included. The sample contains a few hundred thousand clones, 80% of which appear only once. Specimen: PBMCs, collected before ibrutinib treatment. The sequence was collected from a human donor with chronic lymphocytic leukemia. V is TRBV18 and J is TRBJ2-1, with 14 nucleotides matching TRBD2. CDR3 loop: CASSPGLAGEGEQFF. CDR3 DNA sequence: TGTGCCAGCTCACCGGGACTAGCGGGAGAGGGGGAGCAGTTCTTC.